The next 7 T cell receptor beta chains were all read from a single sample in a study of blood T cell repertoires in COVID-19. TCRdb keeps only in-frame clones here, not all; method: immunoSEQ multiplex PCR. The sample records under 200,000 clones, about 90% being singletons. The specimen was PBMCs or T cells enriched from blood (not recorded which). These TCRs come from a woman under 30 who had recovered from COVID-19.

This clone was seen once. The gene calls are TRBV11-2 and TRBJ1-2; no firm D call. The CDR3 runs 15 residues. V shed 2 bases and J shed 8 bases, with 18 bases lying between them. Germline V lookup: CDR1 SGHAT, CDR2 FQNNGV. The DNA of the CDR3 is TGTGCCAGCAGCTTAATACCCAATCGAGGGAACGGCTACACCTTC. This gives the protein CASSLIPNRGNGYTF.

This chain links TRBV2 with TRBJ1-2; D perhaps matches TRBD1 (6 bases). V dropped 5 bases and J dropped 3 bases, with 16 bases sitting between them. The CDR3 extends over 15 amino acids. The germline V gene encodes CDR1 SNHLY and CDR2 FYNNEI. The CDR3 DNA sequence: TGTGCCAGCAGTACAGAACAGGGAGCCCACTATGGCTACACCTTC. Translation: CASSTEQGAHYGYTF.

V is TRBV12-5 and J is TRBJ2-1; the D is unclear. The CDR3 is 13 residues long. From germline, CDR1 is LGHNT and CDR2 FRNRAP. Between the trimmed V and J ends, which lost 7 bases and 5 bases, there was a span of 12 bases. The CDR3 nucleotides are TGTGCTAGTGCTGGAGAGTGGCACAATGAGCAGTTCTTC. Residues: CASAGEWHNEQFF.

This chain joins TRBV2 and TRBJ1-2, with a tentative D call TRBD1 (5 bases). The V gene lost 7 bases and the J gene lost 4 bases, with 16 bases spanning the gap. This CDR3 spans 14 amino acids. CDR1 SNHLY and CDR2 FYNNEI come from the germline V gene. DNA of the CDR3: TGTGCCAGCATACGTGAGGCGGGGGGCTATGGCTACACCTTC. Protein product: CASIREAGGYGYTF.

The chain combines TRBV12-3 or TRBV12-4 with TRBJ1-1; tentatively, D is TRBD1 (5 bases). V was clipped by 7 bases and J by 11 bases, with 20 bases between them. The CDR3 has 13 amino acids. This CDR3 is CASTYGGEGKAFF. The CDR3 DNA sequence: TGTGCCAGCACCTATGGGGGGGAGGGAAAGGCTTTCTTT.

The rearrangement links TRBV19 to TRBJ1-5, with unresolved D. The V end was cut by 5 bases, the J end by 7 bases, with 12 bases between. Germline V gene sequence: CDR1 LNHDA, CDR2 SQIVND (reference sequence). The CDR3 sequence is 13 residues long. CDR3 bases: TGTGCCAGTAGTCTCGGCCGGGTGCAGCCCCAGCATTTT. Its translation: CASSLGRVQPQHF.

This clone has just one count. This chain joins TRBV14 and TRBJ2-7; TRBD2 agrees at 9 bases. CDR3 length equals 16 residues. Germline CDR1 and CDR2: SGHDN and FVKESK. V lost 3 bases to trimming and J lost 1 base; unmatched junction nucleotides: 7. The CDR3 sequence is CASSHAGGGASYEQYF. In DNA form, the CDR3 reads TGTGCCAGCAGCCACGCGGGCGGGGGGGCGTCCTACGAGCAGTACTTC.